Presented here are 26 T cell receptor beta chains from one specimen sequenced in a study of chemoradiotherapy in HPV16-positive cancers (dated by TCRdb to between 2021 and 2022). The library was obtained by the immunoSEQ multiplex PCR assay. The table comes from immuneACCESS by way of TCRdb, which keeps in-frame sequences with V and J called. Part of the clones is missing from these tables; in studies checked, under half for an unresolved V gene and the rest for unknown reasons. The sample profile shows approximately 16,000 clones; around nine tenths of them were found once. In total, the top ten clones hold approximately 3.5% of the sample. Sequencing used blood, obtained from a patient who underwent chemoradiotherapy. The receptors here all came from a human donor with HPV-associated anogenital cancer.

V and J are TRBV19 and TRBJ2-2; maybe TRBD2 (5 bases). V was pared by 6 bases and J by 2 bases, with 13 bases between. This CDR3 contains 15 residues. Germline values: CDR1 LNHDA, CDR2 SQIVND (reference sequence). CDR3 in amino acids: CASSVERDNTGELFF. For the CDR3, the DNA is TGTGCCAGTAGCGTGGAGAGGGATAACACCGGGGAGCTGTTTTTT.

The chain has TRBV2 and TRBJ1-3; D is uncertain. Trimming removed 6 bases at V and 3 bases at J, with 9 bases between. The germline V gene has CDR1 SNHLY and CDR2 FYNNEI. This CDR3 has 13 amino acids. The DNA for the CDR3 is TGTGCCAGCAGGGGTGAGGTTGGAAACACCATATATTTT. Translation: CASRGEVGNTIYF.

This clone was recorded only once. V and J are TRBV5-6 and TRBJ2-7, with 9 bases fitting TRBD2. Germline V gives CDR1 SGHDT, CDR2 YYEEEE. The CDR3 is 17 residues long. The ends lost 0 bases at V and 4 bases at J; junction bases unmatched: 11. The CDR3 protein is CASSLVLAGASGYEQYF. The CDR3 DNA sequence: TGTGCCAGCAGCTTGGTTTTAGCGGGGGCCTCGGGGTACGAGCAGTACTTC. Complete variable domain (other parts from reference TRBV5-6 and TRBJ2-7): DAGVTQSPTHLIKTRGQQVTLRCSPKSGHDTVSWYQQALGQGPQFIFQYYEEEERQRGNFPDRFSGHQFPNYSSELNVNALLLGDSALYLCASSLVLAGASGYEQYFGPGTRLTVT.

This clone has just a few counts. The chain couples TRBV9 to TRBJ2-3; D is perhaps TRBD1 or TRBD2 (5 bases each). Germline V CDR1 and CDR2: SGDLS, YYNGEE. This CDR3 spans 17 amino acids. The V end was cut by 2 bases, the J end by 5 bases, with 21 bases between. This CDR3 is CASSVGGGFGPEDTQYF. In DNA form, the CDR3 reads TGTGCCAGCAGCGTGGGTGGGGGATTTGGGCCAGAAGATACGCAGTATTTT. The full variable domain, completed using reference TRBV9 and TRBJ2-3, is DSGVTQTPKHLITATGQRVTLRCSPRSGDLSVYWYQQSLDQGLQFLIQYYNGEERAKGNILERFSAQQFPDLHSELNLSSLELGDSALYFCASSVGGGFGPEDTQYFGPGTRLTVL.

In its sample, this clone was seen a few times. The chain links TRBV12-5 to TRBJ2-3; possible D gene TRBD2, 6 bases. Deletions cut 3 bases from V and 4 bases from J, with 11 bases between. CDR1 and CDR2 from the germline V gene are LGHNT and FRNRAP. There are 14 residues in the CDR3. The CDR3 region has the DNA TGTGCTAGTGGTTTAGCCGGGACTTCAGATACGCAGTATTTT. Amino acid sequence: CASGLAGTSDTQYF.

The table lists this clone with a count of one. V gene TRBV28 combines with J gene TRBJ2-7, with D perhaps matching TRBD1 or TRBD2 (5 bases each). Per germline, CDR1 MDHEN and CDR2 SYDVKM. The V end lost 0 bases, the J end lost 3 bases, and 12 bases lay between the germline ends. The CDR3 is 15 amino acids. CDR3 sequence: CASSLWGESLYEQYF. DNA of the CDR3: TGTGCCAGCAGTTTATGGGGGGAAAGCCTCTACGAGCAGTACTTC. The full variable domain, with the rest looked up from reference TRBV28 and TRBJ2-7, is DVKVTQSSRYLVKRTGEKVFLECVQDMDHENMFWYRQDPGLGLRLIYFSYDVKMKEKGDIPEGYSVSREKKERFSLILESASTNQTSMYLCASSLWGESLYEQYFGPGTRLTVT.

The chain links TRBV10-3 to TRBJ2-1; the D is unclear. Trimming left V 3 bases short and J 3 bases short, with 12 bases between. CDR3 length: 15 amino acids. CDR1 and CDR2 (germline): ENHRY, SYGVKD. CDR3 nucleotides: TGTGCCATCAGTGATTTGTCCCGTAGCTACAATGAGCAGTTCTTC. Amino acid sequence: CAISDLSRSYNEQFF.

The V call is TRBV29-1, the J call TRBJ2-2; D call uncertain. Deletions cut 0 bases from V and 4 bases from J, with 6 bases between. Germline V gene data show CDR1 as SQVTM and CDR2 as ANQGSEA. CDR3 size: 13 residues. CDR3 DNA sequence: TGCAGCGTTGAAGAGGTTATCACCGGGGAGCTGTTTTTT. Translated, it gives CSVEEVITGELFF.

The CDR3 DNA follows: TGTGCCAGCAAGAAGGTCGGGACAGTCCCGAAGGACTGGGGCAATCAGCCCCAGCATTTT. This codes for CASKKVGTVPKDWGNQPQHF. The rearrangement uses TRBV2 and TRBJ1-5, with 7 bases fitting TRBD1. This CDR3 spans 20 amino acids. V lost 7 bases and J lost 2; bases outside the gene matches: 23. Per the germline V gene, CDR1 is SNHLY and CDR2 is FYNNEI.

J is TRBJ1-5 and V is TRBV2, with TRBD1 matching 8 bases. Trimming removed 7 bases from V and 1 base from J; junction bases left unmatched: 3. The CDR3 is made up of 14 amino acids. Per the germline V gene, CDR1 is SNHLY and CDR2 is FYNNEI. The CDR3 protein is CASKGQGSNQPQHF. CDR3 DNA: TGTGCCAGCAAAGGACAGGGCAGCAATCAGCCCCAGCATTTT.

This chain connects TRBV27 to TRBJ1-1; possibly TRBD1 for D (6 bases). The V gene's germline CDR1 is MNHEY and CDR2 SMNVEV (reference sequence). The CDR3 is made up of 14 amino acids. V lost 5 bases and J 1 base, leaving 11 bases between the germline ends. CDR3 sequence: CASSPWGQNTEAFF. In DNA form, the CDR3 reads TGTGCCAGCAGTCCGTGGGGACAGAACACTGAAGCTTTCTTT.

The genes are TRBV28 and TRBJ2-7; 9 bases line up with TRBD2. The CDR3 length is 18 residues. V gave up 2 bases and J gave up 0 bases; unmatched junction bases: 11. The germline V gene has CDR1 MDHEN and CDR2 SYDVKM. The CDR3 sequence: CASSLTKPSGRSSYEQYF. The CDR3 DNA follows: TGTGCCAGCAGTTTAACCAAACCCAGCGGGAGGTCCTCCTACGAGCAGTACTTC.

The chain links TRBV28 to TRBJ2-7; D might be TRBD1 (5 bases). The CDR3 contains 12 residues. Germline V CDR1 and CDR2: MDHEN, SYDVKM. V lost 9 bases to trimming and J lost 4 bases, with 13 bases between them. The CDR3 coding sequence is TGTGCCAGTTGGAACAGGTTTTACGAGCAGTACTTC. Its protein product is CASWNRFYEQYF.

J is TRBJ1-5 and V is TRBV27, with D uncertain. V was cut by 1 base and J by 7 bases, with 8 bases left in between. The germline V gene encodes CDR1 MNHEY and CDR2 SMNVEV (reference sequence). The CDR3 consists of 13 residues. CDR3 residues: CASSLLGNQPQHF. The DNA of the CDR3 is TGTGCCAGCAGTTTATTAGGGAACCAGCCCCAGCATTTT.

This clone was seen a single time. The rearrangement links TRBV6-5 to TRBJ2-1; 12 positions match TRBD2. V gave up 4 bases and J gave up 7 bases; unmatched junction bases: 8. Germline CDR1 MNHEY, CDR2 SVGAGI. This CDR3 is 16 amino acids long. The CDR3 DNA reads TGTGCCAGCAGTTGGGGACTAGCGGGTATCGGAAATGAGCAGTTCTTC. Protein product: CASSWGLAGIGNEQFF.

This clone was counted only a few times. The chain combines TRBV6-5 with TRBJ1-4; D is unresolved. V lost 5 bases, J lost 3 bases, and 10 bases lay in between. This CDR3 spans 14 amino acids. Germline V CDR1 and CDR2: MNHEY, SVGAGI. In DNA form, the CDR3 reads TGTGCCAGCAGTCGGGGATGGGCTAATGAAAAACTGTTTTTT. This translates into CASSRGWANEKLFF.

The chain is built from TRBV6-1 and TRBJ1-1, with D perhaps TRBD1 (5 bases). The CDR3 runs to 13 residues. With 6 bases removed from V and 0 bases from J, the gap between germline ends came to 8 bases. The germline gives CDR1 MNHNS, CDR2 SASEGT. The CDR3 is CASSLQVNTEAFF. The CDR3, as DNA: TGTGCCAGCAGCCTACAGGTGAACACTGAAGCTTTCTTT.

The V call is TRBV7-8, the J call TRBJ1-2; perhaps TRBD1 as D (6 bases). V lost 4 bases to trimming and J lost 0 bases, with 12 bases between them. Looked up from germline, CDR1 is SGHVS and CDR2 is FQNEAQ. The CDR3 totals 15 residues. CDR3 coding DNA: TGTGCCAGCAGCTCCCGGGACACAACTAACTATGGCTACACCTTC. This gives the protein CASSSRDTTNYGYTF.

This chain uses TRBV12-5 with TRBJ2-2; a weak D match, TRBD1 (7 bases). Germline CDR1 LGHNT, CDR2 FRNRAP. V lost 0 bases and J lost 6, with 14 bases in between. CDR3 length equals 16 residues. The CDR3 DNA reads TGTGCTAGTGGTTTGGTGGCAGGGGGGTATGCCGGGGAGCTGTTTTTT. It codes for CASGLVAGGYAGELFF.

In DNA, the CDR3 is TGCGCCAGCAGCCAGGGGACAGCAACTAACTATGGCTACACCTTC. It codes for CASSQGTATNYGYTF. The chain carries TRBV5-1 and TRBJ1-2; 7 bases agree with TRBD1. The germline gives CDR1 SGHRS, CDR2 YFSETQ. The CDR3 contains 15 residues. After removal of 4 bases from V and 0 bases from J, the junction contained 6 bases not matched to a gene.

The chain couples TRBV5-4 to TRBJ1-1; 7 bases are a match to TRBD1. With V trimmed by 4 bases and J by 5 bases, 8 bases remained unmatched. The CDR3 totals 14 residues. Germline CDR1 is SGHNT and CDR2 is YYREEE (reference sequence). The CDR3 coding sequence is TGTGCCAGCAGCCAGCTGGGACAGCCTACTGAAGCTTTCTTT. It yields the protein CASSQLGQPTEAFF.

J is TRBJ2-7 and V is TRBV28, with unresolved D. This CDR3 region has 11 residues. CDR1 is MDHEN, CDR2 SYDVKM, per germline. Trimming took 2 bases from V and 5 from J, leaving 4 bases between them. CDR3: CASSLRDEQYF. The CDR3, as DNA: TGTGCCAGCAGTTTAAGGGACGAGCAGTACTTC. The complete variable domain, with remaining parts taken from reference TRBV28 and TRBJ2-7, reads DVKVTQSSRYLVKRTGEKVFLECVQDMDHENMFWYRQDPGLGLRLIYFSYDVKMKEKGDIPEGYSVSREKKERFSLILESASTNQTSMYLCASSLRDEQYFGPGTRLTVT.

This sequence joins TRBV27 and TRBJ2-3, with D hard to call. The CDR3 is 13 amino acids. The V gene lost 4 bases and the J gene lost 0 bases, with 5 bases spanning the gap. Germline V gene lookup returns CDR1 MNHEY and CDR2 SMNVEV (reference sequence). Here the CDR3 reads CASSSASTDTQYF. The CDR3 nucleotides are TGTGCCAGCAGTTCAGCTAGCACAGATACGCAGTATTTT.

J is TRBJ2-2 and V is TRBV7-3; 8 bases map to TRBD1. Germline lookup yields CDR1 SGHTA and CDR2 FQGTGA. This CDR3 region has 18 residues. J gave up 3 bases and V 4 bases, and 13 bases lay outside the gene matches. The CDR3 bases are TGTGCCAGCAGCTCCCCCCGACAGGGGAATTGGGACACCGGGGAGCTGTTTTTT. Encoded protein: CASSSPRQGNWDTGELFF. The full variable domain, its missing parts supplied by reference TRBV7-3 and TRBJ2-2, is GAGVSQTPSNKVTEKGKYVELRCDPISGHTALYWYRQSLGQGPEFLIYFQGTGAADDSGLPNDRFFAVRPEGSVSTLKIQRTERGDSAVYLCASSSPRQGNWDTGELFFGEGSRLTVL.

The V gene is TRBV7-2, the J gene TRBJ1-5; D not resolved. V was shortened by 5 bases and J by 4 bases, with 6 bases between the two germline ends. Germline CDR1 and CDR2: SGHTA and FQGNSA. The CDR3 spans 12 residues. The CDR3 region is CASSRLNQPQHF. The CDR3 DNA reads as TGTGCCAGCAGCAGACTGAATCAGCCCCAGCATTTT.

The gene calls are TRBV19 and TRBJ2-7; D is undetermined. Per germline, CDR1 LNHDA and CDR2 SQIVND (reference sequence). The CDR3 consists of 14 residues. The V end lost 3 bases, the J end lost 0 bases, and 9 bases lay between the germline ends. CDR3 loop: CASSISAGSYEQYF. In nucleotides, the CDR3 is TGTGCCAGTAGTATTTCGGCAGGCTCCTACGAGCAGTACTTC.